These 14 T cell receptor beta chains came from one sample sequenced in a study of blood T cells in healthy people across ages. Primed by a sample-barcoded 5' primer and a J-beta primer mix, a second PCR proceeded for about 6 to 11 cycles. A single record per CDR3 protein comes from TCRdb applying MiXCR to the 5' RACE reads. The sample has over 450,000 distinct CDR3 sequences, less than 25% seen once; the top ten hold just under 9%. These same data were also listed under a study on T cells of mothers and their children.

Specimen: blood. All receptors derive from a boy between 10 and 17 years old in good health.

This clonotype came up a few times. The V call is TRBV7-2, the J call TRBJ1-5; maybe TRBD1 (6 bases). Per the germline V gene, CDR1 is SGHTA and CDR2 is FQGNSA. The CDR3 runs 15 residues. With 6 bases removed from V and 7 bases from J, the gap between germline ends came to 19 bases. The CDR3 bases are TGTGCCAGCAGTTATGATGGGACATTCGGACAGCCCCAGCATTTT. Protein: CASSYDGTFGQPQHF. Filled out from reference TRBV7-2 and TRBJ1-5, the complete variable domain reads GAGVSQSPSNKVTEKGKDVELRCDPISGHTALYWYRQSLGQGLEFLIYFQGNSAPDKSGLPSDRFSAERTGGSVSTLTIQRTQQEDSAVYLCASSYDGTFGQPQHFGDGTRLSIL.

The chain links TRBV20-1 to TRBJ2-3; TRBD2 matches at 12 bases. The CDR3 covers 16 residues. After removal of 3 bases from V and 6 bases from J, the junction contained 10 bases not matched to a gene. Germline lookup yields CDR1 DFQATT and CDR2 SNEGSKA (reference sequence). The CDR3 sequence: CSASPRTSGKVDTQYF. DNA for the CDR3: TGCAGTGCTAGCCCAAGGACTAGCGGGAAGGTTGATACGCAGTATTTT.

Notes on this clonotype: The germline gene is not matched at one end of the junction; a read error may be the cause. The CDR3 bases are TGTAGTGCTAAAAAAGAAGGGTTAGCCGCCCTTTCTGGGGCCAACGTCCTGACTTTC. The encoded protein is CSAKKEGLAALSGANVLTF. V is TRBV20-1 and J is TRBJ2-6; D is uncertain. CDR3 size: 19 residues. Germline V gene data show CDR1 as DFQATT and CDR2 as SNEGSKA (reference sequence).

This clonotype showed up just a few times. The CDR3 DNA is TGTGCCAGCAGCGCTACAGGGGGTAACTATGGCTACACCTTC. This gives the protein CASSATGGNYGYTF. The gene calls are TRBV9 and TRBJ1-2; 8 bases align to TRBD1. Looked up from germline, CDR1 is SGDLS and CDR2 is YYNGEE. This CDR3 has 14 amino acids. The V segment lost 3 bases and the J segment 1 base; nucleotides outside the gene matches: 2. Filled out from reference TRBV9 and TRBJ1-2, the complete variable domain reads DSGVTQTPKHLITATGQRVTLRCSPRSGDLSVYWYQQSLDQGLQFLIQYYNGEERAKGNILERFSAQQFPDLHSELNLSSLELGDSALYFCASSATGGNYGYTFGSGTRLTVV.

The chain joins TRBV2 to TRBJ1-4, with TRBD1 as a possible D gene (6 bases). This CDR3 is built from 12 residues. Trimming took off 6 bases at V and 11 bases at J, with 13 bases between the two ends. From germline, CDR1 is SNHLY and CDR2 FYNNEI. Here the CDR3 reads CASRAIQGKLFF. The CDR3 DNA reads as TGTGCCAGCAGAGCTATCCAGGGGAAACTGTTTTTT.

CDR3 protein: CASSVTSGISQFF. The CDR3 DNA follows: TGTGCCAGCAGTGTGACTAGCGGGATATCGCAGTTCTTC. The V gene is TRBV6-4, the J gene TRBJ2-5; 11 bases match TRBD2. The DNA matches TRBJ2-1 better at its end, which makes the J call doubtful. CDR1 and CDR2 (germline): MRHNA, SNTAGT. The CDR3 loop spans 13 amino acids.

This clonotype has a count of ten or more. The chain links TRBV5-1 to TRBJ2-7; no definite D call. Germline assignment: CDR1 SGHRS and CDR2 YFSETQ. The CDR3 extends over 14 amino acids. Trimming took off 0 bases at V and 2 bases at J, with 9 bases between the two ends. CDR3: CASSLVVSPYEQYF. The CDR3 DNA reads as TGCGCCAGCAGCTTGGTGGTTTCCCCCTACGAGCAGTACTTC. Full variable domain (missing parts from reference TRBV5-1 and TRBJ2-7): KAGVTQTPRYLIKTRGQQVTLSCSPISGHRSVSWYQQTPGQGLQFLFEYFSETQRNKGNFPGRFSGRQFSNSRSEMNVSTLELGDSALYLCASSLVVSPYEQYFGPGTRLTVT.

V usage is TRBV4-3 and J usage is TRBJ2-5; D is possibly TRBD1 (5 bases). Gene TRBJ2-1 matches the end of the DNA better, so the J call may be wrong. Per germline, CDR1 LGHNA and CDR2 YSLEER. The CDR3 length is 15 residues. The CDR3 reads CASSQGTGPGFEQFF. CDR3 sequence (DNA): TGCGCCAGCAGCCAAGGGACCGGTCCAGGGTTTGAGCAGTTCTTC.

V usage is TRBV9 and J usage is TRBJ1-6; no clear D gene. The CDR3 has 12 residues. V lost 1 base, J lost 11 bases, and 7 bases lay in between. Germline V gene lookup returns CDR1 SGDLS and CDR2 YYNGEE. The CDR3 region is CASSVFGPPLHF. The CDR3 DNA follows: TGTGCCAGCAGCGTATTTGGTCCACCCCTCCACTTT.

The CDR3 reads CASSEGAGSTDTQYF. CDR3 coding DNA: TGTGCCAGCAGTGAGGGCGCAGGGAGCACAGATACGCAGTATTTT. The chain carries TRBV6-4 and TRBJ2-3, with D tentatively TRBD1 (5 bases). The germline CDR1 and CDR2 sequences are MRHNA and SNTAGT. This CDR3 is built from 15 residues. With 3 bases removed from V and 0 bases from J, the gap between germline ends came to 10 bases.

The CDR3 bases are TGCAGCGTTGGGGGCAGAATAGGGAACAATGAGCAGTTCTTC. Translating gives CSVGGRIGNNEQFF. The chain couples TRBV29-1 to TRBJ2-1; weak D call: TRBD1 (5 bases). With 4 bases removed from V and 5 bases from J, the gap between germline ends came to 15 bases. Germline CDR1 is SQVTM and CDR2 is ANQGSEA. This CDR3 has 14 amino acids.

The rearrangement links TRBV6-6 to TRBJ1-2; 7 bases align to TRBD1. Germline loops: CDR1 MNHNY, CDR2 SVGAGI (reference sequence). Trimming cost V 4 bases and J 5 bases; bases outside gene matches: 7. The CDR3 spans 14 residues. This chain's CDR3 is CASSLTGARYGYTF. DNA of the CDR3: TGTGCCAGCAGTTTAACAGGGGCCCGTTATGGCTACACCTTC.

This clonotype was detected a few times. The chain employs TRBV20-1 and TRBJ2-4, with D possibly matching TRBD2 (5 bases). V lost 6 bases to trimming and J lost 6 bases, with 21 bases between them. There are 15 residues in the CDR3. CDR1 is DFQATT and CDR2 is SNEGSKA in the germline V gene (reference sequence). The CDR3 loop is CSATPPGRAANIQYF. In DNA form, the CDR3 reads TGCAGTGCGACGCCCCCCGGGCGGGCCGCAAACATTCAGTACTTC.

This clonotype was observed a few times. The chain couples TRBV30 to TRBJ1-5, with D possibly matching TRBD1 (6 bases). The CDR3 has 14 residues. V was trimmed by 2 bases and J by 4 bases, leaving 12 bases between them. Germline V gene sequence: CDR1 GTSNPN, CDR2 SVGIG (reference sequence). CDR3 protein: CAWSSGQRNQPQHF. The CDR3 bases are TGTGCCTGGAGTTCTGGACAGCGAAATCAGCCCCAGCATTTT.